This T cell receptor beta chain was recovered during a study of cytomegalovirus exposure and HLA in healthy donors. Remarks on this clone: No antigen is known for it.

Amplification used 60 Vbeta primers and 13 Jbeta primers. Measured with immunoSEQ multiplex PCR; TCRdb has only the in-frame clones, and not every one. The table has about 150,000 clones, 55% to 75% seen once; the top ten hold 4.2%. CDR3 length: 13 amino acids. V gave up 3 bases and J gave up 5 bases, with 10 bases separating them. Germline CDR1 is SEHNR and CDR2 is FQNEAQ (reference sequence). General study points: Specific recognition of CMV antigens was confirmed in vitro for a few chains (all CMV-associated).

The clonotype comes from a man in his forties or fifties in good health and CMV-seropositive. Sequencing used PBMCs. The J gene is TRBJ1-1, the V gene TRBV7-9; possibly TRBD1 for D (6 bases). The CDR3 nucleotides read TGTGCCAGCAGCTTGGAGAGGGGGACTGAAGCTTTCTTT. The encoded protein is CASSLERGTEAFF.